Below, 7 T cell receptor beta chains from the same sample are listed, as sequenced in a study of T cell responses to AZD1222 COVID-19 vaccine. Here immunoSEQ multiplex PCR was the method, and the copy in TCRdb shows in-frame clones only, minus some. The sample shows 90,000 to 150,000 clones, roughly nine tenths of them seen only once. Sample: peripheral blood, taken 28 days after the second AZD1222 dose. These receptors all come from an adult who received the AZD1222 COVID-19 vaccine.

The V and J genes are TRBV15 and TRBJ1-2; 8 bases are shared with TRBD1. The CDR3 has 15 amino acids. Germline lookup yields CDR1 LNHNV and CDR2 YYDKDF (reference sequence). V trimming: 0 bases; J trimming: 2 bases; junction bases outside the gene matches: 2. For the CDR3, the DNA is TGTGCCACCAGCAGAGAAACAGGGGGGAACTATGGCTACACCTTC. Residues: CATSRETGGNYGYTF.

The CDR3 sequence is CASSSGTGKTGANVLTF. The CDR3 DNA sequence: TGTGCCAGCAGCAGCGGGACAGGGAAAACTGGGGCCAACGTCCTGACTTTC. The rearrangement links TRBV5-4 to TRBJ2-6; 9 nucleotides match TRBD1. With 4 bases clipped from V and 2 bases from J, the junction kept 7 bases outside the gene matches. CDR1 and CDR2 (germline): SGHNT, YYREEE (reference sequence). This CDR3 contains 17 residues.

V gene TRBV19 combines with J gene TRBJ1-5; 8 nucleotides match TRBD1. With V trimmed by 7 bases and J by 11 bases, 10 bases remained unmatched. The CDR3 extends over 13 amino acids. The germline V gene encodes CDR1 LNHDA and CDR2 SQIVND (reference sequence). DNA of the CDR3: TGTGCCAGTAACGACAGGGGCCGGGCGGCCCAGCATTTT. Its translation: CASNDRGRAAQHF.

The rearrangement links TRBV19 to TRBJ1-6, with TRBD1 identical over 7 bases. The V gene's germline CDR1 is LNHDA and CDR2 SQIVND (reference sequence). Trimming took 8 bases from V and 7 from J; bases not matched to a gene: 8. CDR3 length equals 14 residues. The CDR3 loop reads CASAQGQWNSPLHF. Here the CDR3 DNA reads TGTGCCAGTGCCCAGGGACAGTGGAATTCACCCCTCCACTTT.

The CDR3: CASSWTGGDEKLFF. CDR3 DNA: TGTGCCAGCAGTTGGACAGGGGGGGATGAAAAACTGTTTTTT. The chain carries TRBV2 and TRBJ1-4; 10 bases match TRBD1. CDR1 and CDR2 from the germline V gene are SNHLY and FYNNEI. The CDR3 is made up of 14 amino acids. The ends lost 5 bases at V and 6 bases at J; junction bases unmatched: 3.

The CDR3 DNA is TGTGCCAGCAGTGATGAAGGTTGGTTCGGGGTGGGATACGAGCAGTACTTC. Protein: CASSDEGWFGVGYEQYF. V gene TRBV6-1 combines with J gene TRBJ2-7; possibly TRBD2 for D (5 bases). Trimming removed 3 bases at V and 4 bases at J, with 22 bases between. Germline assignment: CDR1 MNHNS and CDR2 SASEGT. The length of the CDR3 is 17 residues.

This sequence joins TRBV18 and TRBJ1-1; D is uncertain. This CDR3 region has 13 residues. The V gene's germline CDR1 is KGHSH and CDR2 LQKENI. V was cut by 4 bases and J by 1 base, with 7 bases left in between. Here the CDR3 reads CASSQKANTEAFF. CDR3 DNA: TGTGCCAGCTCACAAAAGGCGAACACTGAAGCTTTCTTT.